The rows below give T cell receptor beta chains drawn from one sample of a study of shared clonotypes between healthy human individuals. Profiled with immunoSEQ multiplex PCR; TCRdb holds only in-frame clones, not every one. The data show under 1,100,000 clones, around four fifths seen once. What was sequenced was memory CD4+ T cells sorted from blood. These receptors were taken from a man between 18 and 35 years old in good health. CDR3s include the opening cysteine and the closing phenylalanine or tryptophan. The D gene is left open where the match is weak. Rows may omit the clone size; those that give it use once, few, many or a size class.

d_call clone_size j_call v_call cdr3_nt cdr3_aa
NA NA TRBJ2-7 TRBV9 TGTGCCAGCAGCACTGGACCGGAAAACTACGAGCAGTACTTC CASSTGPENYEQYF
NA NA TRBJ2-1 TRBV7-9 TGTGCCAGCAGCTTAGGAGGGGGGACCGACAATGAGCAGTTCTTC CASSLGGGTDNEQFF
TRBD2 NA TRBJ2-1 TRBV7-9 TGTGCCAGCAGAGCGACTAGCGGGAGTATGAATGAGCAGTTCTTC CASRATSGSMNEQFF
TRBD1 once TRBJ1-6 TRBV10-2 TGCGCCAGCAAGGATTCCGGGACAGGCTATAATTCACCCCTCCACTTT CASKDSGTGYNSPLHF
NA NA TRBJ2-1 TRBV5-1 TGCGCCAGCAGCTTGGTACAGTCGGAGGGCAATGAGCAGTTCTTC CASSLVQSEGNEQFF
NA NA TRBJ1-2 TRBV14 TGTGCCAGCAGCCAAGTAGGAAACTATGGCTACACCTTC CASSQVGNYGYTF
NA NA TRBJ2-3 TRBV28 TGTGCCAGCAATCCCGGGGCCACGGATACGCAGTATTTT CASNPGATDTQYF
NA NA TRBJ2-5 TRBV2 TGTGCCAGCACCGGGGTCCCAGCGGTAGGGACCCAGTACTTC CASTGVPAVGTQYF
NA once TRBJ1-1 TRBV7-9 TGTGCCAGCACCACCGCCGGGGTGAACACTGAAGCTTTCTTT CASTTAGVNTEAFF
NA NA TRBJ1-5 TRBV28 TGTGCCAGCAATAAAGCAGGCCTAGGACCCCAGCATTTT CASNKAGLGPQHF
NA few TRBJ1-6 TRBV2 TGTGCCAGCAAAAGGGGAGAGAATTCACCCCTCCACTTT CASKRGENSPLHF
NA NA TRBJ1-4 TRBV5-5 TGTGCCAGCAGCCCGGAGGGACCTGGGGAAAAACTGTTTTTT CASSPEGPGEKLFF
NA NA TRBJ1-5 TRBV6-1 TGTGCCAGCAGTGAAGCGAAAGGAAAAAATCAGCCCCAGCATTTT CASSEAKGKNQPQHF
NA many TRBJ1-4 TRBV30 TGTGCCTGGAGTAGCTGGAAGGCAACTAATGAAAAACTGTTTTTT CAWSSWKATNEKLFF
NA few TRBJ2-5 TRBV29-1 TGCAGCGGGGGGGAAGAGACCCAGTACTTC CSGGEETQYF
NA NA TRBJ1-4 TRBV4-1 TGCGCCAGCAGCCGGCCGATACCGCGGGGGGAAAAACTGTTTTTT CASSRPIPRGEKLFF